A single sample is the source of the 10 T cell receptor beta chains below, sequenced in a study of T cell responses to AZD1222 COVID-19 vaccine. Sequencing was performed with immunoSEQ multiplex PCR; in TCRdb, only in-frame clones are kept and a portion is missing. The sample includes about 140,000 clones, roughly 91% of them seen just once. The sample in question was peripheral blood, obtained 28 days after the second AZD1222 dose. The source is an adult who received the AZD1222 COVID-19 vaccine.

The genes are TRBV28 and TRBJ2-7; D ambiguous. Germline-derived CDR1 and CDR2 are MDHEN and SYDVKM. The ends were cut back, 3 bases at V and 4 bases at J, with 10 bases in the middle. The CDR3 has 13 residues. CDR3 residues: CASSFSPAYEQYF. In nucleotides, the CDR3 is TGTGCCAGCAGTTTTTCCCCGGCGTACGAGCAGTACTTC.

The V and J genes are TRBV13 and TRBJ1-6, with D unclear. Germline V gene lookup returns CDR1 PRHDT and CDR2 FYEKMQ (reference sequence). The ends were cut back, 3 bases at V and 10 bases at J, with 22 bases in the middle. CDR3 length: 17 amino acids. CDR3: CASSFEGGRRVRSPLHF. CDR3 sequence (DNA): TGTGCCAGCAGCTTTGAGGGTGGGCGCAGAGTAAGGTCACCCCTCCACTTT.

The rearrangement links TRBV5-1 to TRBJ2-2; no reliable D call. Trimming pared 0 bases from V and 6 bases from J, leaving 6 bases between. The CDR3 is 13 residues long. CDR1 is SGHRS and CDR2 is YFSETQ in the germline V gene. The chain's CDR3 is CASSLEGSGELFF. CDR3 DNA: TGCGCCAGCAGCTTGGAGGGATCCGGGGAGCTGTTTTTT.

This chain connects TRBV5-4 to TRBJ2-1; TRBD1 matches at 9 bases. J lost 6 bases, V lost 4 bases, and 8 bases had no gene match. Germline V lookup: CDR1 SGHNT, CDR2 YYREEE (reference sequence). CDR3 size: 15 residues. CDR3 sequence reads: CASSTSGTGPNEQFF. CDR3 nucleotides: TGTGCCAGCAGCACCTCCGGGACAGGGCCCAATGAGCAGTTCTTC.

This chain links TRBV6-5 with TRBJ2-7; the D call may be TRBD1 or TRBD2 (5 bases each). Per the germline V gene, CDR1 is MNHEY and CDR2 is SVGAGI. Trimming removed 7 bases at V and 0 bases at J, with 16 bases between. The CDR3 totals 15 residues. The DNA of the CDR3 is TGTGCCAGCAAAGTCGGGGCTATGGGCTCCTACGAGCAGTACTTC. Its protein is CASKVGAMGSYEQYF.

The CDR3 DNA reads as TGTGCCGGGGAACAGGGGGTTAGGACTGAAGCTTTCTTT. Translated, it gives CAGEQGVRTEAFF. The V and J genes are TRBV30 and TRBJ1-1; 8 positions agree with TRBD1. V was clipped by 8 bases and J by 5 bases; unmatched bases: 10. The CDR3 contains 13 residues. Germline CDR1 and CDR2: GTSNPN and SVGIG (reference sequence).

V gene TRBV27 combines with J gene TRBJ1-1; weak D call: TRBD1 (5 bases). Germline CDR1 MNHEY, CDR2 SMNVEV (reference sequence). V was pared by 5 bases and J by 0 bases, with 10 bases between. This CDR3 is built from 14 residues. The CDR3 DNA follows: TGTGCCAGCAGTCGGGACTACATGAACACTGAAGCTTTCTTT. It yields the protein CASSRDYMNTEAFF.

Of note for this clone: One end of the junction varies from germline; a read error may be responsible. V and J are TRBV12-3 or TRBV12-4 and TRBJ1-2, with D perhaps matching TRBD1 (5 bases). CDR3 length: 13 amino acids. The CDR3 loop reads CASSLMDTSGFSF. The DNA of the CDR3 is TGTGCCAGCAGTTTAATGGACACCTCCGGGTTTTCCTTC.

The genes are TRBV5-1 and TRBJ1-2; perhaps TRBD1 as D (5 bases). The V and J ends lost 2 bases and 8 bases respectively, with 13 bases between them. The CDR3 covers 13 residues. Germline V gene sequence: CDR1 SGHRS, CDR2 YFSETQ. The DNA for the CDR3 is TGCGCCAGCAGCTTTAACTCAGGGTGGGGCTACACCTTC. Its translation: CASSFNSGWGYTF. Combining the CDR3 with reference TRBV5-1 and TRBJ1-2 gives the whole variable domain KAGVTQTPRYLIKTRGQQVTLSCSPISGHRSVSWYQQTPGQGLQFLFEYFSETQRNKGNFPGRFSGRQFSNSRSEMNVSTLELGDSALYLCASSFNSGWGYTFGSGTRLTVV.

The chain couples TRBV2 to TRBJ1-1, with a possible D match to TRBD1 (6 bases). CDR3 length: 14 amino acids. V lost 6 bases, J lost 1 base, and 12 bases lay in between. CDR1 and CDR2 (germline): SNHLY, FYNNEI. The CDR3 is CASRQGLSNTEAFF. DNA for the CDR3: TGTGCCAGCAGGCAGGGGCTCTCGAACACTGAAGCTTTCTTT. The whole variable domain, filled in from reference TRBV2 and TRBJ1-1, reads EPEVTQTPSHQVTQMGQEVILRCVPISNHLYFYWYRQILGQKVEFLVSFYNNEISEKSEIFDDQFSVERPDGSNFTLKIRSTKLEDSAMYFCASRQGLSNTEAFFGQGTRLTVV.